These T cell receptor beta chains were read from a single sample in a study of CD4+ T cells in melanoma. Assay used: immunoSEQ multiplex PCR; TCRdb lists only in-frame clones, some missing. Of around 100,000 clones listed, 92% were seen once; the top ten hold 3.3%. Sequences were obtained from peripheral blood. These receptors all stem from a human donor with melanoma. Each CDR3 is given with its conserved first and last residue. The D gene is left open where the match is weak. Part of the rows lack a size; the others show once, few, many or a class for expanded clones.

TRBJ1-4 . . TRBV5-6 CASSLGLATNEKLFF TGTGCCAGCAGCTTAGGGCTCGCAACTAATGAAAAACTGTTTTTT
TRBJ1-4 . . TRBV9 CASSAETGGFANEKLFF TGTGCCAGCAGCGCCGAGACGGGTGGGTTTGCTAATGAAAAACTGTTTTTT
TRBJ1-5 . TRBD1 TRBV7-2 CASSPRTGVNQPQHF TGTGCCAGCAGCCCCCGGACAGGGGTCAATCAGCCCCAGCATTTT
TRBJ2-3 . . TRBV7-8 CASSLVAENTDTQYF TGTGCCAGCAGCTTAGTAGCGGAGAACACAGATACGCAGTATTTT
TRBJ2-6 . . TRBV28 CASSLIFSNVLTF TGTGCCAGCAGTTTAATTTTCTCCAACGTCCTGACTTTC
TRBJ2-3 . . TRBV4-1 CASGAYADTDTQYF TGCGCCAGCGGCGCCTATGCAGACACAGATACGCAGTATTTT
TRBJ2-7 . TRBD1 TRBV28 CASGQGQYEQYF TGTGCCAGCGGACAGGGCCAGTACGAGCAGTACTTC
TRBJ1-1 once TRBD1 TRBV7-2 CASSSMTGGEAFF TGTGCCAGCAGCTCCATGACAGGGGGTGAAGCTTTCTTT
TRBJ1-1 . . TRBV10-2 CASSRQANTEAFF TGCGCCAGCAGTCGACAAGCGAACACTGAAGCTTTCTTT
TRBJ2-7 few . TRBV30 CAWNGLNRVYEQYF TGTGCCTGGAATGGACTCAACCGCGTCTACGAGCAGTACTTC
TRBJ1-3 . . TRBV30 CAWSTGQLSGNTIYF TGTGCCTGGAGCACAGGACAGCTCTCTGGAAACACCATATATTTT
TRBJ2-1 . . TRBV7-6 CAIWGSQRFF TGTGCCATCTGGGGGTCACAACGGTTCTTC